The entry below gives a single TCR beta chain sequence along with its context. This specimen belongs to a study of cytotoxic CD8 clonotypes in ibrutinib-treated CLL. Across the study: The cohort had 11 relapsed/refractory and roughly 15 treatment-naive patients, 17 IGHV unmutated.

The CDR3 loop spans 16 amino acids. V lost 3 bases and J lost 7; bases outside the gene matches: 14. CDR1 is LNHDA, CDR2 SQIVND, per germline (reference sequence). Sequencing used immunoSEQ multiplex PCR; TCRdb keeps in-frame clones, though not all of them. The data show nearly 300,000 clones, with more than 70% seen just once and about 5.3% held by the top ten. The TCR sequence derives from a human donor with chronic lymphocytic leukemia. The specimen comprised PBMCs, sampled at disease progression, from a patient treated with ibrutinib. The chain combines TRBV19 with TRBJ2-7; 8 bases line up with TRBD2. The CDR3 is CASSISIAGRRLEQYF. CDR3 in DNA: TGTGCCAGTAGTATCTCTATAGCGGGAAGAAGGTTGGAGCAGTACTTC.